This T cell receptor (beta chain) was obtained from a study of T cells in Graves' hyperthyroidism and ophthalmopathy. This clonotype was detected a few times. Its antigen remains unknown. The study, taken as a whole, reports: In simple terms, a model built on 13 V-J features told ophthalmopathy apart from stable hyperthyroidism. Also found in blood were most expanded thyroid clonotypes above 0.001.

The CDR3 has 13 residues. V was shortened by 1 base and J by 6 bases, with 6 bases between the two germline ends. When hyperthyroidism was first diagnosed, the blood sample was taken, preceding any ophthalmopathy symptoms. PBMCs were derived from approximately 10 ml fresh peripheral blood. Authors of the study amplified TCR beta CDR3 regions from RNA transcripts. Researchers ran a first-round RT-PCR on the TCR CDR3 using the HTBI primer set. TCRdb redid the calling of the multiplex PCR reads with MiXCR, one entry per CDR3 protein. The sample comprises 380,000 or so distinct CDR3 sequences, approximately 15% of which are singletons, and 20% to 25% rests with the top ten.

The rearrangement joins TRBV12-3 or TRBV12-4 to TRBJ2-2; no firm D call. Sequenced material: blood. The TCR originated in a man aged 25-45 years with Graves' hyperthyroidism that later progressed to Graves' ophthalmopathy. CDR3 residues: CASSLGEAGELFF. DNA of the CDR3: TGTGCCAGCAGTTTAGGAGAGGCCGGGGAGCTGTTTTTT.